The sequence of this TCR beta chain was determined in a study of human T cells and chemical hapten exposure (dated by TCRdb to the early 2020s). A note on the overall study: For sensitization, 2% DPC in acetone was applied to a roughly 2 cm by roughly 2 cm area of upper inner arm skin. Weekly therapeutic DPC doses were additionally applied to the scalp of patients throughout the approximately 23-week study period. Patch testing on the upper back used Finn chambers containing 0.01% DPC, with scoring done after 6 days according to International Contact Dermatitis Research Group standards. The mostly female patient cohort included alopecia areata with under or over 50% scalp involvement, alopecia totalis and alopecia universalis. The libraries were sequenced as a pool, and the TCR yield per sample differed mostly because of small variations in library volumes within the pool. Peripheral blood TCR repertoire changes were tracked in vivo in alopecia patients during primary and secondary sensitization to the hapten diphenylcyclopropenone (DPC). Blood samples were taken from patients before sensitization (week 0) and then at 2, 6 and about 24 weeks after DPC sensitization. Around 30 alopecia patients provided blood for TCR sequencing at one to four time points (pre-sensitization, 2, 6 and 24 weeks).

Libraries were constructed by RACE. TCRdb lists the instrument as NextSeq 500. Library preparation attached unique molecular identifiers to individual cDNA molecules for quantitative, reproducible TCR counting. Both TCR alpha and TCR beta chains were sequenced from each blood RNA sample. The original pipeline was this. A median of roughly 98,000 TCRs per sample was observed, with a range of roughly 23,224 to 750,000. The Decombinator software suite was used to annotate V, J and CDR3 in the TCR reads. Every sample was subsampled to the same number of TCRs (28,000) for the PS versus PT1 abundance plots. Expanded TCRs were defined as absent before sensitization and observed at least eight times at the 2-week time point. TCRdb redid the processing of the public reads, applying fastp at Q25 and MiXCR, and retained in-frame beta chains. Rows merge per CDR3 protein into single entries with the most common DNA and genes. The V and J calls shown here were made by TCRdb, not taken from the authors' results. Counted in this sample were about 380,000 distinct CDR3 sequences; less than 6.5% of them appeared once. The ten largest account for about 2.5% of the sample.

Results the study describes overall, beyond this receptor: The number of PT1 expanded TCRs positively correlated with patch test score, significant at thresholds 8, 16 and 32 but not 4. After repeated subsampling, the strength of the expansion versus patch-test correlation and the threshold at which it became significant changed. Because all patients had alopecia, a presumed autoimmune disease, the immune response of the patients might differ from that of healthy individuals. Significantly more large CDR3 similarity clusters were formed by expanded TCRs than by pre-sensitization or healthy control sets, consistent with antigen-driven responses. DPC sensitization did not change how many TCRs were above 1 in 1000 frequency, and no evidence was found of alterations in global repertoire structure.

V loses 11 bases at its end and J loses 0 bases; junction bases beyond the gene matches: 17. The germline V gene sets CDR1 to MDHEN and CDR2 to SYDVKM. The cysteine opens and the phenylalanine closes a CDR3 of 17 amino acids. Only the CDR3 DNA is retained, 51 bases long and in frame from the first base. The time point label, as the study defines it: pre-sensitization, week 0. Explained via the paper, the treatment or condition label denotes: therapeutic diphenylcyclopropenone sensitization with weekly scalp DPC. At each patch-test visit, blood was drawn before the patch test was applied. To be eligible, patients had to be aged 18 to 70, diagnosed with alopecia and judged suitable for DPC therapy, while pregnant patients were excluded. Total RNA was extracted from unfractionated whole blood collected in Tempus Blood RNA tubes. This clonotype was observed at least ten times. No antigen is known for it. No much larger clonotype is one base removed from it; base qualities were not supplied.

The rearranged chain carries TRBV28 and TRBJ2-3, and 7 junction bases match TRBD1. Sequenced material: whole blood, taken in connection with sensitization to the hapten diphenylcyclopropenone (DPC). The clonotype comes from a woman aged 45-65 years with alopecia areata. Some clones in this sample may be carry-over from other donors' samples. The CDR3: CAGSRDSVSTSTDTQYF. Read as DNA, the sequence is TGTGCCGGTAGCCGGGACAGCGTTTCAACTAGCACAGATACGCAGTATTTT.